Following are 10 T cell receptor beta chains from one sample sequenced in a study of CD8 T cells in ankylosing spondylitis (dated by TCRdb to the late 2010s). Receptors were amplified or captured by 5' RACE. The sequencing machine was an Illumina HiSeq 2500. The raw public data were reprocessed by TCRdb itself: fastp quality trimming at Q25, MiXCR clonotype calling, in-frame beta chains only. Each entry is one CDR3 protein sequence, shown with its most common DNA and genes. This sample gives about 800,000 distinct CDR3 sequences in total; 10% to 15% of them show up just once. The ten largest account for less than 0.65% of the sample. Study-level results and caveats: A TCR beta motif of 7 or 8 highly homologous amino acid variants appeared characteristic of blood from ankylosing spondylitis patients.

No antigens are known for them. Sequencing was carried out using blood, either unsorted or a sorted T cell fraction (not recorded which). These receptors were collected from a male donor with ankylosing spondylitis.

This clonotype has more than one count but fewer than ten. The chain links TRBV6-2 or TRBV6-3 to TRBJ2-1, with D uncertain. Germline CDR1 MNHEY, CDR2 SVGEGT. Trimming pared 5 bases from V and 12 bases from J, leaving 11 bases between. The CDR3 is 11 amino acids. CDR3 residues: CASSARVMQFF. For the CDR3, the DNA is TGTGCCAGCAGTGCCCGAGTTATGCAGTTCTTC.

The rearrangement joins TRBV7-2 to TRBJ2-7; D is unresolved. The V and J ends lost 5 bases and 3 bases respectively, with 20 bases between them. The CDR3 spans 16 residues. Germline V gene sequence: CDR1 SGHTA, CDR2 FQGNSA. CDR3 amino acids: CASSERHPLTLYEQYF. In DNA, the CDR3 is TGTGCCAGCAGCGAACGACATCCCCTGACCCTCTACGAGCAGTACTTC.

The chain links TRBV5-6 to TRBJ1-1, with 9 positions matching TRBD1. From germline, CDR1 is SGHDT and CDR2 YYEEEE. Losses at the gene ends were 2 bases for V and 3 bases for J; bases not matched to a gene: 11. The CDR3 runs to 17 residues. The CDR3 coding sequence is TGTGCCAGCAGCTTCACTAAATACAGGGGGCTTTACACTGAAGCTTTCTTT. Translating it yields CASSFTKYRGLYTEAFF.

This clonotype occurred many times. The J gene is TRBJ2-2, the V gene TRBV10-2; no definite D call. This CDR3 has 13 amino acids. With 6 bases removed from V and 2 bases from J, the gap between germline ends came to 7 bases. The V gene's germline CDR1 is WSHSY and CDR2 SAAADI. The CDR3 DNA is TGCGCCAGCAGCGACCTAAACACCGGGGAGCTGTTTTTT. This sequence encodes CASSDLNTGELFF.

This clonotype showed up just a few times. The gene calls are TRBV18 and TRBJ2-3; 9 nucleotides align to TRBD1. V lost 4 bases, J lost 5 bases, and 16 bases stayed unmatched. The CDR3 extends over 18 amino acids. The germline gives CDR1 KGHSH, CDR2 LQKENI. CDR3 protein: CASSQTWGQGNRLDTQYF. CDR3 nucleotide sequence: TGTGCCAGCTCACAAACTTGGGGACAGGGTAATCGTCTAGATACGCAGTATTTT.

This clonotype was seen a handful of times. The chain joins TRBV6-5 to TRBJ2-3; D not certain. The CDR3 length is 13 residues. V was trimmed by 2 bases and J by 5 bases, leaving 8 bases between them. Germline V CDR1 and CDR2: MNHEY, SVGAGI. In nucleotides, the CDR3 is TGTGCCAGCAGTTACGATCAACTAGATACGCAGTATTTT. It translates to CASSYDQLDTQYF.

This clonotype was found a few times. This chain links TRBV18 with TRBJ2-5; D perhaps matches TRBD1 (6 bases). The CDR3 loop spans 14 amino acids. The ends were cut back, 3 bases at V and 3 bases at J, with 11 bases in the middle. Germline V gene data show CDR1 as KGHSH and CDR2 as LQKENI. Written as DNA, the CDR3 is TGTGCCAGCTCACCCCCGGCAGGGGAAGAGACCCAGTACTTC. Residues: CASSPPAGEETQYF.

The chain recombines TRBV9 with TRBJ2-1; 9 bases match TRBD2. The CDR3 is made up of 13 amino acids. Germline V gene sequence: CDR1 SGDLS, CDR2 YYNGEE. The V and J ends lost 4 bases and 6 bases, in that order; junction bases with no gene match: 2. The CDR3 loop is CASSRGGGNEQFF. In DNA form, the CDR3 reads TGTGCCAGCAGCCGCGGGGGGGGCAATGAGCAGTTCTTC.

The chain's CDR3 is CATLRRFTEAFF. CDR3 nucleotide sequence: TGTGCCACCCTGAGGCGATTCACTGAAGCTTTCTTT. The rearrangement joins TRBV7-9 to TRBJ1-1, with no clear D. Germline V gene sequence: CDR1 SEHNR, CDR2 FQNEAQ (reference sequence). The CDR3 extends over 12 amino acids. Trimming left V 10 bases short and J 4 bases short, with 13 bases between.

CDR3 nucleotide sequence: TGTGCCAGCAGCTTGTTTCGCAGACTGGATTCACCCCTCCACTTT. Its protein product is CASSLFRRLDSPLHF. The V call is TRBV5-5, the J call TRBJ1-6, with unresolved D. Trimming removed 1 base at V and 8 bases at J, with 13 bases between. CDR1 and CDR2 (germline): SGHKS, YYEKEE (reference sequence). There are 15 residues in the CDR3.